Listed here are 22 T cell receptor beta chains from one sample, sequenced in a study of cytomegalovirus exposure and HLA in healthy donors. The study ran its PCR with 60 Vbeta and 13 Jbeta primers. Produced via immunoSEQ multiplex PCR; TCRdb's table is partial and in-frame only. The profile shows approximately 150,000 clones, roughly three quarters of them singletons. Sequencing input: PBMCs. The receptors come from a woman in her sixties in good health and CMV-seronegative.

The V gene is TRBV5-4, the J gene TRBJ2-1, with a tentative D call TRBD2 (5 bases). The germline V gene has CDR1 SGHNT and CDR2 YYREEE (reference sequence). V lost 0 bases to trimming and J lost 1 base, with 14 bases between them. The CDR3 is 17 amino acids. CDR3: CASSLAVVRGSYNEQFF. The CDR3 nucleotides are TGTGCCAGCAGCTTGGCCGTCGTCCGGGGTTCCTACAATGAGCAGTTCTTC.

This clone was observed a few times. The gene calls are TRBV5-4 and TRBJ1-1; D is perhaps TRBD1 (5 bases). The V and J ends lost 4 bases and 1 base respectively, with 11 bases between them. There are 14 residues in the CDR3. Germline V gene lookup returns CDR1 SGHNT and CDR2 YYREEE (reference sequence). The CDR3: CASSAGLKNTEAFF. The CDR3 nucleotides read TGTGCCAGCAGCGCGGGACTAAAGAACACTGAAGCTTTCTTT.

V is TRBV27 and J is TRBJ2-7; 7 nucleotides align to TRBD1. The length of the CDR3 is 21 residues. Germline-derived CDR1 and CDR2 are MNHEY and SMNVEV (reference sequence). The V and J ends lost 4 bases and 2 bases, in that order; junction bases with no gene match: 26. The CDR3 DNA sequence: TGTGCCAGCAGTTACACCCCATGGGGCCGATATTTGGGACAGACTCCCTACGAGCAGTACTTC. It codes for CASSYTPWGRYLGQTPYEQYF.

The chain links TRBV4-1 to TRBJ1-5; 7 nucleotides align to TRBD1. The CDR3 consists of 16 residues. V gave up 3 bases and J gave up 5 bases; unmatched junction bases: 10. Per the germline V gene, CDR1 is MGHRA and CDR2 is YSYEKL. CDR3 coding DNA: TGCGCCAGCAGCCACCCAACAAGACAGGGAGATCAGCCCCAGCATTTT. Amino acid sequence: CASSHPTRQGDQPQHF.

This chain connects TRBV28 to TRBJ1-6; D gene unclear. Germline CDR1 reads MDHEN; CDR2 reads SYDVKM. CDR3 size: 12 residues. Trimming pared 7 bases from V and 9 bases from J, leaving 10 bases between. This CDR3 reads CASTGEGSPLHF. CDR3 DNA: TGTGCCAGCACTGGGGAGGGTTCACCCCTCCACTTT.

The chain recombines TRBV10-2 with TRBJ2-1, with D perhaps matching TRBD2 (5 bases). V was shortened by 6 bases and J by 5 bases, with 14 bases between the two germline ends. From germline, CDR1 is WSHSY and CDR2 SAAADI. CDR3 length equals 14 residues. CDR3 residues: CASRAPSWNNEQFF. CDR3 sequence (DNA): TGCGCCAGCAGGGCCCCTAGCTGGAACAATGAGCAGTTCTTC.

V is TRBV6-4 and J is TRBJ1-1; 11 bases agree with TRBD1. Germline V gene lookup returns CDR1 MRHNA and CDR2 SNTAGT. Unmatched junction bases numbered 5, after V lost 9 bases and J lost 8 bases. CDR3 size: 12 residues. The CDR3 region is CARLDRGQEAFF. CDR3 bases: TGTGCCAGGCTGGACAGGGGGCAAGAAGCTTTCTTT.

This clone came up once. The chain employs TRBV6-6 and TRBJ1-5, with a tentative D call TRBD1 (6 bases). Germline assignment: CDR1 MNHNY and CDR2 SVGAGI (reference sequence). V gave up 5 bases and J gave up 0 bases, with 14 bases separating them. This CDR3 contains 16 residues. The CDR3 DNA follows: TGTGCCAGCAGTCACCGACCGACAGGTAGCAATCAGCCCCAGCATTTT. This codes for CASSHRPTGSNQPQHF.

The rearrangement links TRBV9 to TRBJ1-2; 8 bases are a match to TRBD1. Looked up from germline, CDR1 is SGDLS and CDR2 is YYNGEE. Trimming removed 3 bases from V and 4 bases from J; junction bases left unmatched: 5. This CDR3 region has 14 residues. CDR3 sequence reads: CASSGGDRPYGYTF. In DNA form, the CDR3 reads TGTGCCAGCAGCGGTGGGGACAGGCCCTATGGCTACACCTTC.

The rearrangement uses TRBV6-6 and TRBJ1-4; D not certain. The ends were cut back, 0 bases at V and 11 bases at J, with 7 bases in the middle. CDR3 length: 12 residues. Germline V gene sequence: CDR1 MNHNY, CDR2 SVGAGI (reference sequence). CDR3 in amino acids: CASSYSTGKLFF. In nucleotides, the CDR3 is TGTGCCAGCAGTTACTCTACCGGGAAACTGTTTTTT.

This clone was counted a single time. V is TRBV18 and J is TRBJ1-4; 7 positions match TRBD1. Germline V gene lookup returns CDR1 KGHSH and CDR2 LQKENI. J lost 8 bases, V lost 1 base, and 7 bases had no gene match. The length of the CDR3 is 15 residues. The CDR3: CASSPLDRSEEKLFF. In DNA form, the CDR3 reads TGTGCCAGCTCACCACTGGACAGGTCGGAAGAAAAACTGTTTTTT.

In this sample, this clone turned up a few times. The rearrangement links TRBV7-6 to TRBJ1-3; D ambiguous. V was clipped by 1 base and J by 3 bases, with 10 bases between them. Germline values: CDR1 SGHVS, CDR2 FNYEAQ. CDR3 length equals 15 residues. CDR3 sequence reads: CASSLVEGGGNTIYF. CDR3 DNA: TGTGCCAGCAGCTTAGTAGAGGGAGGTGGAAACACCATATATTTT.

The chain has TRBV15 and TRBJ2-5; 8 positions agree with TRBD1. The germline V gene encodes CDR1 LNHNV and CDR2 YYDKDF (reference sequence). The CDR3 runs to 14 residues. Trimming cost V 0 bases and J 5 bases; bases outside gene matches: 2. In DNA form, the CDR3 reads TGTGCCACCAGCAGAGATCCAGGGGGCGAGACCCAGTACTTC. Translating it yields CATSRDPGGETQYF.

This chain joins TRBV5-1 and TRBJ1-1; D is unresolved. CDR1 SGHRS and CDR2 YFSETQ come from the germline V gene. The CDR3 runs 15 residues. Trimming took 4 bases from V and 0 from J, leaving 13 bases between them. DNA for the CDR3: TGCGCCAGCAGCGCCACAACGCAAATGAACACTGAAGCTTTCTTT. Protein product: CASSATTQMNTEAFF.

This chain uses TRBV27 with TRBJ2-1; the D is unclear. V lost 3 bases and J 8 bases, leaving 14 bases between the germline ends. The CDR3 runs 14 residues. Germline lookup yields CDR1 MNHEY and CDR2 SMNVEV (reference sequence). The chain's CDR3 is CASSLAQVGDEQFF. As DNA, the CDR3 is TGTGCCAGCAGTTTGGCGCAGGTAGGCGATGAGCAGTTCTTC.

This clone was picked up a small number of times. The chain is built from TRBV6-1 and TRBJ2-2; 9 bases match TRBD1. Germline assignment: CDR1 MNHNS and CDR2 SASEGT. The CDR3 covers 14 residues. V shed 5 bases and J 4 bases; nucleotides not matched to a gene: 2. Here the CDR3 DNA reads TGTGCCAGCAGTTCGACAGGGGGCACCGGGGAGCTGTTTTTT. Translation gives CASSSTGGTGELFF.

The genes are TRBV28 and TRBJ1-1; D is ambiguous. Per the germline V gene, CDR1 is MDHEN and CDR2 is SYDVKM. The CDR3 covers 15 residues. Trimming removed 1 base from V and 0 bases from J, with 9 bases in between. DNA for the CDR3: TGTGCCAGCAGTTTATTAACTACGATGAACACTGAAGCTTTCTTT. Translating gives CASSLLTTMNTEAFF.

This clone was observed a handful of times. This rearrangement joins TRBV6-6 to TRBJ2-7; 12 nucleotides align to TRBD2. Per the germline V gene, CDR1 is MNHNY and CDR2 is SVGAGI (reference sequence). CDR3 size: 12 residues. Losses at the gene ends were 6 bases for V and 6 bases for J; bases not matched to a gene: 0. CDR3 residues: CASRLAGGEQYF. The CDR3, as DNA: TGTGCCAGCAGACTAGCGGGAGGCGAGCAGTACTTC.

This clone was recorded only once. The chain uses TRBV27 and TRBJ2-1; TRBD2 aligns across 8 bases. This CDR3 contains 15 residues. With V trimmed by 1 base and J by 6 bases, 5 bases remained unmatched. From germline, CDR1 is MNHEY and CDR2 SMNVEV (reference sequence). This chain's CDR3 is CASSLYRTSPNEQFF. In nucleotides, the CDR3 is TGTGCCAGCAGTTTATACCGGACTAGCCCCAATGAGCAGTTCTTC.

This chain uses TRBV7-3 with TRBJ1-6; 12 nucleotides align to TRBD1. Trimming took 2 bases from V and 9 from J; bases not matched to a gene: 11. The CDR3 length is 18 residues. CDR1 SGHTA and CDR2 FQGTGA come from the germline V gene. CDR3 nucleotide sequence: TGTGCCAGCAGCTTACTGGGACAGGGGGCATCTGGTAGTTCACCCCTCCACTTT. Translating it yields CASSLLGQGASGSSPLHF. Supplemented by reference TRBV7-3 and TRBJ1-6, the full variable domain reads GAGVSQTPSNKVTEKGKYVELRCDPISGHTALYWYRQSLGQGPEFLIYFQGTGAADDSGLPNDRFFAVRPEGSVSTLKIQRTERGDSAVYLCASSLLGQGASGSSPLHFGNGTRLTVT.

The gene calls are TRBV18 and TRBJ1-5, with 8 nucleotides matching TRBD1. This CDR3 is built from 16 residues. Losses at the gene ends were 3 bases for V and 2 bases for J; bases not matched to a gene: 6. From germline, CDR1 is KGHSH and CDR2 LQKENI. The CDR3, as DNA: TGTGCCAGCTCACCGGAGCTGGGACAGGGCAATCAGCCCCAGCATTTT. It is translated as CASSPELGQGNQPQHF.

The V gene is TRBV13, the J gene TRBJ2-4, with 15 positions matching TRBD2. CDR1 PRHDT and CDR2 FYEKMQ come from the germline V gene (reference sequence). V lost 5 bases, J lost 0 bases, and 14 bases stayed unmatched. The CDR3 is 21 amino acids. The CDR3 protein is CASSPNPGLAGGLLAKNIQYF. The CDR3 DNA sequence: TGTGCCAGCAGCCCTAACCCCGGACTAGCGGGAGGGCTACTAGCCAAAAACATTCAGTACTTC.